The T cell receptor (beta chain) under discussion was sequenced for a study of blood T cell repertoires in COVID-19. Background on the study: Spain, Italy and the United States supplied samples that represented acute and convalescent COVID-19. PBMCs, B-cell-depleted T cells, or T cells provided the cDNA or gDNA that made up the material.

The CDR3 has 15 residues. V shed 6 bases and J 1 base; nucleotides not matched to a gene: 5. The V gene's germline CDR1 is LNHDA and CDR2 SQIVND (reference sequence). Per the study methods: It was from reference gene primer amplification that nucleated cell counts were estimated. Only in-frame clones appear in the TCRdb table, and some are missing; sequencing was by immunoSEQ multiplex PCR. V and J calls and clone size follow that table, whereas D and trimming were derived from the DNA. The table records 180,000 or so clones, approximately 84% of them present only once. What was sequenced was peripheral blood. The chain carries TRBV19 and TRBJ2-2; TRBD2 aligns across 7 bases. This TCR came from a man aged 40-55 years who had recovered from COVID-19. This chain's CDR3 is CASSRLALNTGELFF. The CDR3 DNA reads TGTGCCAGTAGCAGACTAGCCCTGAACACCGGGGAGCTGTTTTTT.